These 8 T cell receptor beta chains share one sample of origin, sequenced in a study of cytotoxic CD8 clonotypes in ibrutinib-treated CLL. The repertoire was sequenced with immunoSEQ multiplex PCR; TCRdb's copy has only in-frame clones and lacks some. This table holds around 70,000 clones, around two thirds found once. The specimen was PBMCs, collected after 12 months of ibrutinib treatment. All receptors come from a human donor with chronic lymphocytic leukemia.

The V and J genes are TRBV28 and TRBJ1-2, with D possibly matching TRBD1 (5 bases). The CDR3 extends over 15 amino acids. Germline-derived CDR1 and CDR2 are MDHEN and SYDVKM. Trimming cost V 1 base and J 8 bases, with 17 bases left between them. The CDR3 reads CASSLLEGERGGYTF. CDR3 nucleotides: TGTGCCAGCAGTTTATTAGAGGGAGAGCGGGGCGGCTACACCTTC.

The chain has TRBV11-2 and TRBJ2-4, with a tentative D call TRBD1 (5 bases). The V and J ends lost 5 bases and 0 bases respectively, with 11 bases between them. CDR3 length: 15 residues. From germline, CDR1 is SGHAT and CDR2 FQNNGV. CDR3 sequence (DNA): TGTGCCAGCAGCCTCCAGGGATTAGCCAAAAACATTCAGTACTTC. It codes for CASSLQGLAKNIQYF.

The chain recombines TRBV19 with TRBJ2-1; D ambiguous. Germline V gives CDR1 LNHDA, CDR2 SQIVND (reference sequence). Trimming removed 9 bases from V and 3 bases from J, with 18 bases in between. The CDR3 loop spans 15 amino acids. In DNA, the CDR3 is TGTGCCAGCACTTTAACCGCGTTTGGCTACAATGAGCAGTTCTTC. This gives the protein CASTLTAFGYNEQFF.

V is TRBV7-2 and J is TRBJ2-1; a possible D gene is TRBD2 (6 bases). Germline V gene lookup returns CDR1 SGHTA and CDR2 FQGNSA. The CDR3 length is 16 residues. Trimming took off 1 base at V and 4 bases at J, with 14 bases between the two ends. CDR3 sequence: CASSLVGDSVYNEQFF. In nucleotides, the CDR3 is TGTGCCAGCAGCTTAGTGGGGGACTCCGTTTACAATGAGCAGTTCTTC.

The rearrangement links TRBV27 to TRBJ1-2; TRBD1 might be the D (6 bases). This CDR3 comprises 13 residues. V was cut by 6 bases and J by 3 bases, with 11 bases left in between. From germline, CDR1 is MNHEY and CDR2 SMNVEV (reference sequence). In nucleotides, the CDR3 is TGTGCCAGCAGCCCAGGACAGCACTATGGCTACACCTTC. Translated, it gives CASSPGQHYGYTF.

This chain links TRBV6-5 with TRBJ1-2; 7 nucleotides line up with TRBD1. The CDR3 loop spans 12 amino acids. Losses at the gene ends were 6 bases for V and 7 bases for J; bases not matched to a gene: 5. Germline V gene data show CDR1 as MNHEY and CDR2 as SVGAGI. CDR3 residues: CASSETGFGYTF. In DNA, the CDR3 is TGTGCCAGCAGCGAGACAGGGTTTGGCTACACCTTC.

The CDR3 loop reads CASSSFGLDSPLHF. The CDR3 nucleotides read TGTGCCAGCAGCTCCTTTGGTTTGGATTCACCCCTCCACTTT. V is TRBV27 and J is TRBJ1-6; D call uncertain. V lost 6 bases, J lost 8 bases, and 14 bases lay in between. Germline loops: CDR1 MNHEY, CDR2 SMNVEV (reference sequence). This CDR3 has 14 amino acids.

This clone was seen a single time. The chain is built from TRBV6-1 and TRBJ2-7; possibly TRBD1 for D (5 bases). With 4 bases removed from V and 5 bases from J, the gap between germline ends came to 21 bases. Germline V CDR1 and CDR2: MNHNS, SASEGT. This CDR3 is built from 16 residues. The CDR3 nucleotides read TGTGCCAGCAGTGTTCTTGGACACACTCTGTCCCACGAGCAGTACTTC. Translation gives CASSVLGHTLSHEQYF.